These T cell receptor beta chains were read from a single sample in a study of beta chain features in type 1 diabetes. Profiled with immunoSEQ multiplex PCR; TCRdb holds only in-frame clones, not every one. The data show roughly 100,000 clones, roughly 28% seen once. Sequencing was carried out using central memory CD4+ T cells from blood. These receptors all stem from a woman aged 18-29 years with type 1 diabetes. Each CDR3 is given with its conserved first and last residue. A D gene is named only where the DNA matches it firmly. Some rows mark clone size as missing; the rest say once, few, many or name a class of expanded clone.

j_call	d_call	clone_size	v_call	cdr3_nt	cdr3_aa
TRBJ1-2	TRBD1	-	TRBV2	TGTGCCAGCAGGACCGGGACAGGGGATGGCTATGGCTACACCTTC	CASRTGTGDGYGYTF
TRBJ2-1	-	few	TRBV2	TGTGCCAGCAGTGAAGGGCAGACTAGGGGGCAGTTCTTC	CASSEGQTRGQFF
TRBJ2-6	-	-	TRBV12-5	TGTGCTAGTGGTTTGCGGGGTCTTTCTGGGGCCAACGTCCTGACTTTC	CASGLRGLSGANVLTF
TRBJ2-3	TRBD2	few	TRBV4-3	TGCGCCAGCAGCCAAGATTGGGGGGGTACAGATACGCAGTATTTT	CASSQDWGGTDTQYF
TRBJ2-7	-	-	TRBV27	TGTGCCACCAGATCGGCAGGACTTTCCTACGAGCAGTACTTC	CATRSAGLSYEQYF
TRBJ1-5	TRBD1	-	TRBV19	TGTGCCAGTAGTGGTCCGACAGGGGCGAGCAATCAGCCCCAGCATTTT	CASSGPTGASNQPQHF
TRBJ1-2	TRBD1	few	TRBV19	TGTGCCAGCAACCCTCCCGGGGGACAGGGGATATATGGCTACACCTTC	CASNPPGGQGIYGYTF
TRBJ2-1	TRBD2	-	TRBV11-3	TGTGCCAGCAGCTCAGGGACTAGCTCATTGTTCGATGAGCAGTTCTTC	CASSSGTSSLFDEQFF
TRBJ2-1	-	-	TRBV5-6	TGTGCCAGCAGCTTCCTTAACAATGAGCAGTTCTTC	CASSFLNNEQFF
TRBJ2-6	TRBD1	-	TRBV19	TGTGCCAGTAGACGTCCGGGACAGTCCGCTCCGGGGGCCAACGTCCTGACTTTC	CASRRPGQSAPGANVLTF
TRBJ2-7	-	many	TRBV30	TGTGCCTCCCCCCCCAGGGGAAAGAGGTACGAGCAGTACTTC	CASPPRGKRYEQYF
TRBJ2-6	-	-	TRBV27	TGTGCCAGCAGTTTATTGGGGGCGGGGGCCAACGTCCTGACTTTC	CASSLLGAGANVLTF